The clone carrying this T cell receptor beta chain was detected many times. The antigen is undetermined. The CDR3 runs to 11 residues. Trimming pared 8 bases from V and 6 bases from J, leaving 9 bases between. Germline V lookup: CDR1 MNHEY, CDR2 SVGAGI. The sample belongs to a study of human T cells and chemical hapten exposure. Whole-study context: Alopecia areata, totalis or universalis affected patients, mainly female.

The time point was: pre-sensitization, week 0. Treatment meaning: therapeutic diphenylcyclopropenone sensitization with weekly scalp DPC. Broader study findings: Significantly more large CDR3 similarity clusters were formed by expanded TCRs than by controls.

Individual cDNA molecules in this library carried unique molecular identifiers. TCRdb passed the RACE reads through MiXCR, listing each CDR3 protein once. The profile shows about 350,000 distinct CDR3 sequences, around 5.5% of them singletons. The rearrangement links TRBV6-5 to TRBJ2-3; D not certain. The sample here was whole blood, taken in connection with sensitization to the hapten diphenylcyclopropenone (DPC). The source is a woman under 30 with alopecia areata. Some clones in this sample may be carry-over from other donors' samples. The DNA of the CDR3 is TGTGCCAGCCGGCAGGCGGATACGCAGTATTTT. This sequence encodes CASRQADTQYF.